The sequence of this TCR beta chain was determined in a study of blood T cell repertoires in COVID-19. Study-level information: Specimens from acute and convalescent COVID-19 originated in the United States, Italy and Spain. Sources were T cells, B-cell-depleted T cells, or PBMCs; the material itself was cDNA or gDNA.

V was trimmed by 4 bases and J by 4 bases, leaving 10 bases between them. The CDR3 runs 12 residues. Germline lookup yields CDR1 GTSNPN and CDR2 SVGIG (reference sequence). Source study methods: Reference gene primers were amplified, and this amplification served to estimate nucleated cell counts. The repertoire was sequenced with immunoSEQ multiplex PCR; TCRdb's copy has only in-frame clones and lacks some. Clone size and the V and J calls come from that table; the DNA yielded D and trimming. Of 140,000 to 150,000 clones in the sample, roughly 90% were seen once. The material sequenced was peripheral blood. This chain uses TRBV30 with TRBJ2-5, with D perhaps matching TRBD2 (5 bases). This sequence was found in a human donor in a cohort sampled during active COVID-19. CDR3 in DNA: TGTGCCTGGACGCGGGTGGGAGAGACCCAGTACTTC. The encoded protein is CAWTRVGETQYF.